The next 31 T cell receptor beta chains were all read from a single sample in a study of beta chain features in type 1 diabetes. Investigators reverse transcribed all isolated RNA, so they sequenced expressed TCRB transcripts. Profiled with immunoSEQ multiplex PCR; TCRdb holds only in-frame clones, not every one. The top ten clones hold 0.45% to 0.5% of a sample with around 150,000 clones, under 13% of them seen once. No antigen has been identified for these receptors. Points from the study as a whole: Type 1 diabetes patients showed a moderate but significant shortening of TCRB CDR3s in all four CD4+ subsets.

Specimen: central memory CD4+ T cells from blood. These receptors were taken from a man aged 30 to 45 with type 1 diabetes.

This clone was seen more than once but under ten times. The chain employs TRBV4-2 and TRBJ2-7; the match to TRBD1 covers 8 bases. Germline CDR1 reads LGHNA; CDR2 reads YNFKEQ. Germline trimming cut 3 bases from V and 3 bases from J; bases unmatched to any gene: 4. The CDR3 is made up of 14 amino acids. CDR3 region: CASSQTGTGYEQYF. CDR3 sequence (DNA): TGTGCCAGCAGCCAGACCGGGACAGGCTACGAGCAGTACTTC.

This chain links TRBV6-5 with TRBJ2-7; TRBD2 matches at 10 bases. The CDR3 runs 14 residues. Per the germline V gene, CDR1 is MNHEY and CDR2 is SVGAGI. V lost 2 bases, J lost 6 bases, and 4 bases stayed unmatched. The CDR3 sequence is CASSYASGSLEQYF. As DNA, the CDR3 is TGTGCCAGCAGTTACGCTAGCGGGAGTCTCGAGCAGTACTTC.

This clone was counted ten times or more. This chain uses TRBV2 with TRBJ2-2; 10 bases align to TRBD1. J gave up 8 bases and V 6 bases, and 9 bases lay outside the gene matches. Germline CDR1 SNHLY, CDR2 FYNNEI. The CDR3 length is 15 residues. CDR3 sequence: CASSMTGGANGELFF. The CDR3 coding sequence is TGTGCCAGCAGCATGACAGGGGGCGCAAATGGGGAGCTGTTTTTT.

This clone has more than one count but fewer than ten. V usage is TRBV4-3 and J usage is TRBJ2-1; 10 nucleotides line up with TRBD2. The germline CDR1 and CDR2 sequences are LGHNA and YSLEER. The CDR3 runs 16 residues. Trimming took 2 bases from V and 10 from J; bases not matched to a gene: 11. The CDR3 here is CASSQYSAGGTGEQFF. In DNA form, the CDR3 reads TGCGCCAGCAGCCAATATTCAGCGGGAGGGACTGGAGAGCAGTTCTTC.

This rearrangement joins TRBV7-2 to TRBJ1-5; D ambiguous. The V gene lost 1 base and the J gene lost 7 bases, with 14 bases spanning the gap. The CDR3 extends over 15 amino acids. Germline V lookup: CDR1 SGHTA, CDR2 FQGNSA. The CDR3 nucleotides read TGTGCCAGCAGCTTAGTCGCCGGGGTGGACCAGCCCCAGCATTTT. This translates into CASSLVAGVDQPQHF.

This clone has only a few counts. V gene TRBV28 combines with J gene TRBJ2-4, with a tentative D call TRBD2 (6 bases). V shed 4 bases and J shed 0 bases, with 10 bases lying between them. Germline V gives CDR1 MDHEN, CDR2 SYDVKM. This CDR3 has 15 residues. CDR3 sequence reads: CASSSRRVAKNIQYF. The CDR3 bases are TGTGCCAGCAGTTCGAGGAGGGTAGCCAAAAACATTCAGTACTTC. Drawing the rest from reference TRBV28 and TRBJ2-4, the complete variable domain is DVKVTQSSRYLVKRTGEKVFLECVQDMDHENMFWYRQDPGLGLRLIYFSYDVKMKEKGDIPEGYSVSREKKERFSLILESASTNQTSMYLCASSSRRVAKNIQYFGAGTRLSVL.

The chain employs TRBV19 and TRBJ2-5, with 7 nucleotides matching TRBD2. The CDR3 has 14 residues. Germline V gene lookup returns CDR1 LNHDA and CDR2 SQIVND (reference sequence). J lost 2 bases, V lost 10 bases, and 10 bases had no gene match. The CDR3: CATKGRDPQETQYF. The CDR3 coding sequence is TGTGCCACCAAAGGGAGGGACCCACAAGAGACCCAGTACTTC. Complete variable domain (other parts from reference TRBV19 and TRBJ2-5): DGGITQSPKYLFRKEGQNVTLSCEQNLNHDAMYWYRQDPGQGLRLIYYSQIVNDFQKGDIAEGYSVSREKKESFPLTVTSAQKNPTAFYLCATKGRDPQETQYFGPGTRLLVL.

The CDR3 is CASSLRQGSAQYF. In DNA form, the CDR3 reads TGTGCCAGCAGTTTAAGGCAGGGGTCGGCCCAGTACTTC. The chain couples TRBV27 to TRBJ2-5; tentative D call: TRBD1 (6 bases). This CDR3 region has 13 residues. V was shortened by 2 bases and J by 9 bases, with 13 bases between the two germline ends. Germline CDR1 and CDR2: MNHEY and SMNVEV (reference sequence).

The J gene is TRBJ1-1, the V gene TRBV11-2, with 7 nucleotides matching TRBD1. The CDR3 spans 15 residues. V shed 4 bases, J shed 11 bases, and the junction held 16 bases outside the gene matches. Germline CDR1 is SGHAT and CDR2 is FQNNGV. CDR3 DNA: TGTGCCAGCAGCTCGGAAGGTACGACAGGGATCGGCGCTTTCTTT. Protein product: CASSSEGTTGIGAFF. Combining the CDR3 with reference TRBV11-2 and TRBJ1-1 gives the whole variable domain EAGVAQSPRYKIIEKRQSVAFWCNPISGHATLYWYQQILGQGPKLLIQFQNNGVVDDSQLPKDRFSAERLKGVDSTLKIQPAKLEDSAVYLCASSSEGTTGIGAFFGQGTRLTVV.

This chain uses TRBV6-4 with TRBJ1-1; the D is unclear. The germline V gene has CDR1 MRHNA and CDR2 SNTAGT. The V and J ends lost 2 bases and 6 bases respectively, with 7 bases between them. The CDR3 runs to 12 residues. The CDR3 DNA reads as TGTGCCAGCAGTGACGGACTTTCTGAAGCTTTCTTT. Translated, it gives CASSDGLSEAFF.

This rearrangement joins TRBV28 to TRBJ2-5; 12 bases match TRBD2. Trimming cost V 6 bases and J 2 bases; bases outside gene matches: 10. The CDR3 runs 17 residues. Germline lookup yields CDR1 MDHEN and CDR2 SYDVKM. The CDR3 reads CASSTSGRLGQQETQYF. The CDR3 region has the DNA TGTGCCAGCAGCACTAGCGGGAGGCTGGGGCAACAAGAGACCCAGTACTTC.

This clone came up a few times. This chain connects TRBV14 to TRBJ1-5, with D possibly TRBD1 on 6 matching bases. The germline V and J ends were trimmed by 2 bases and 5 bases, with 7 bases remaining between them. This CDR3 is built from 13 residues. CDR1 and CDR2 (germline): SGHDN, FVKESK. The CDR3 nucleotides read TGTGCCAGCAGCCAATACAGGGATCAGCCCCAGCATTTT. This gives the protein CASSQYRDQPQHF.

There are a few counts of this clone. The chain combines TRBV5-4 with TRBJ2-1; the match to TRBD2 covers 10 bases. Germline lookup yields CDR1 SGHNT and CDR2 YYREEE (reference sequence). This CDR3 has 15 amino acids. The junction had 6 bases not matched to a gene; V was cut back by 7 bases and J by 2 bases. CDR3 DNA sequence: TGTGCCAGCCTTGCTAGCGGGGGTACCTACAATGAGCAGTTCTTC. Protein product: CASLASGGTYNEQFF.

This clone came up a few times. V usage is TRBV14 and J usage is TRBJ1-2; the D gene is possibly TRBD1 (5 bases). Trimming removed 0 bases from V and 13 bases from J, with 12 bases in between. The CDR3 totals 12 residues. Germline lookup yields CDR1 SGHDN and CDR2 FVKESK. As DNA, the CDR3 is TGTGCCAGCAGCCAAGATCAAGACAGTCCCACCTTC. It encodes CASSQDQDSPTF.

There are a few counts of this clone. The CDR3 protein is CARKRLKRDSIHNEQFF. In nucleotides, the CDR3 is TGCGCCAGGAAAAGACTTAAGCGGGATTCAATCCACAATGAGCAGTTCTTC. The chain employs TRBV5-1 and TRBJ2-1; TRBD2 matches 7 bases. V trimming: 8 bases; J trimming: 5 bases; junction bases outside the gene matches: 19. This CDR3 has 17 residues. Germline CDR1 reads SGHRS; CDR2 reads YFSETQ.

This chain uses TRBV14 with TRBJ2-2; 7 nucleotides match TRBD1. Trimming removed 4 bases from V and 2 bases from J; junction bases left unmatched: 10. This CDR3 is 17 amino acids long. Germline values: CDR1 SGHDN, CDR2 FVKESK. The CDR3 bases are TGTGCCAGCAGCCCAGGGTCGGGACAGTTTAACACCGGGGAGCTGTTTTTT. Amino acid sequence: CASSPGSGQFNTGELFF.

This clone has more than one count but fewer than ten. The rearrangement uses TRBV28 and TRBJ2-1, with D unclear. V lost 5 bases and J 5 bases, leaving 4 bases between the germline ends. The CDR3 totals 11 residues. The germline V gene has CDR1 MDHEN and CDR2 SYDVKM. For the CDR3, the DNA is TGTGCCAGCAGTCTAAACAATGAGCAGTTCTTC. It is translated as CASSLNNEQFF.

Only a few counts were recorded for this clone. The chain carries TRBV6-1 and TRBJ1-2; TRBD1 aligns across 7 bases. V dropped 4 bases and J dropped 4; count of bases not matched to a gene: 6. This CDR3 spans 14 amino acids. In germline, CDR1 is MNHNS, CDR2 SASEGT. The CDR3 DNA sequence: TGTGCCAGCAGTGCGCCGGGACAGAGCTATGGCTACACCTTC. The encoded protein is CASSAPGQSYGYTF.

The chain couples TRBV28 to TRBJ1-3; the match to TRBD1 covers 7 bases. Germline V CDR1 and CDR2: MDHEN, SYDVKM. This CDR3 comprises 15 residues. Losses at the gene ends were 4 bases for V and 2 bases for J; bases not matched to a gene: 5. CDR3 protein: CASSSSTGAGNTIYF. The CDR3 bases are TGTGCCAGCAGTTCCTCCACAGGGGCTGGAAACACCATATATTTT.

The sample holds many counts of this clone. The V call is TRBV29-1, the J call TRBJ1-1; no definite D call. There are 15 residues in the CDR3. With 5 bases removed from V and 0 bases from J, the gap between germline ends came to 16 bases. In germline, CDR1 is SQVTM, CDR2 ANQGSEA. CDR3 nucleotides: TGCAGCGTTAAGGGAGGTTGGGGAATGAACACTGAAGCTTTCTTT. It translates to CSVKGGWGMNTEAFF.

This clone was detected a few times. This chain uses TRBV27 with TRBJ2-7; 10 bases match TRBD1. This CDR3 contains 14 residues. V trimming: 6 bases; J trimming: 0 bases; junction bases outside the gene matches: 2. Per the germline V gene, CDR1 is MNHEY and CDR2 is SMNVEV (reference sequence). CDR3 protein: CASSDRGPSYEQYF. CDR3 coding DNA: TGTGCCAGCAGCGACAGGGGGCCCTCCTACGAGCAGTACTTC.

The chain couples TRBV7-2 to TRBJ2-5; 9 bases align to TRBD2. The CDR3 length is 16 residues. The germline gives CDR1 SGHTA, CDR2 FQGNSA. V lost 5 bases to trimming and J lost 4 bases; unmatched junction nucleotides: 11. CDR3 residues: CASSRRLAGSGETQYF. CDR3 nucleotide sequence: TGTGCCAGCAGCCGTCGTCTAGCGGGGTCGGGAGAGACCCAGTACTTC.

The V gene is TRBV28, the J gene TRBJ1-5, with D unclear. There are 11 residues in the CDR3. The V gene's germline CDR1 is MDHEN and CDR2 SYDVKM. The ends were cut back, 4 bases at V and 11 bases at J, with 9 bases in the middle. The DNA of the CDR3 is TGTGCCAGCAGTTCCACTCTGTCCCAGCATTTT. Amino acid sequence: CASSSTLSQHF. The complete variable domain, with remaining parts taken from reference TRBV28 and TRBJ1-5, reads DVKVTQSSRYLVKRTGEKVFLECVQDMDHENMFWYRQDPGLGLRLIYFSYDVKMKEKGDIPEGYSVSREKKERFSLILESASTNQTSMYLCASSSTLSQHFGDGTRLSIL.

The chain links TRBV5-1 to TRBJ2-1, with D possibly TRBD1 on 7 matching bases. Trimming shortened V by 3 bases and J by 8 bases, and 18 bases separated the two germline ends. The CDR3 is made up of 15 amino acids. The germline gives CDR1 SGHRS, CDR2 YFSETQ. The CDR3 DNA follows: TGCGCCAGCAGCTGGGCGGGGCAAACAGGGGATGAGCAGTTCTTC. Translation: CASSWAGQTGDEQFF.

The chain's CDR3 is CASSRGTPWVKNIQYF. The CDR3, as DNA: TGCGCCAGCAGTCGAGGGACTCCTTGGGTCAAAAACATTCAGTACTTC. The J gene is TRBJ2-4, the V gene TRBV23-1; TRBD2 is a possible D gene (6 bases). TRBV23-1 qualifies as an ORF whose function is uncertain. CDR3 size: 16 residues. Trimming took 4 bases from V and 3 from J, leaving 16 bases between them.

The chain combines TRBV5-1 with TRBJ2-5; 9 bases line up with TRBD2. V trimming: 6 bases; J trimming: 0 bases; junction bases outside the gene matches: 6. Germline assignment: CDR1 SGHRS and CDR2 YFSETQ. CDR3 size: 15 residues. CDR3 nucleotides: TGCGCCAGCACCTCTAGCGGGATGTACCAAGAGACCCAGTACTTC. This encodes CASTSSGMYQETQYF.

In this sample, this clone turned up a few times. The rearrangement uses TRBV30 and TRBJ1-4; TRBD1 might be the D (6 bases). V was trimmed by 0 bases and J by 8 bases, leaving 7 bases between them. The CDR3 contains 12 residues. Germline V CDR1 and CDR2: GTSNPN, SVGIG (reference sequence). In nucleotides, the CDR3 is TGTGCCTGGAGTGTCGGACAGGAAAAACTGTTTTTT. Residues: CAWSVGQEKLFF. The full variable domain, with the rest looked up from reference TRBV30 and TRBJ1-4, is SQTIHQWPATLVQPVGSPLSLECTVEGTSNPNLYWYRQAAGRGLQLLFYSVGIGQISSEVPQNLSASRPQDRQFILSSKKLLLSDSGFYLCAWSVGQEKLFFGSGTQLSVL.

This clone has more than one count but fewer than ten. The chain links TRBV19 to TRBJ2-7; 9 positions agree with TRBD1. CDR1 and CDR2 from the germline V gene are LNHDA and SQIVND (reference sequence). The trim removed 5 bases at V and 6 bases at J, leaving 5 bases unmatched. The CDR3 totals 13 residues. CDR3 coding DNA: TGTGCCAGTAGTGCACAGGGGGCAGGCGAGCAGTACTTC. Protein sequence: CASSAQGAGEQYF.

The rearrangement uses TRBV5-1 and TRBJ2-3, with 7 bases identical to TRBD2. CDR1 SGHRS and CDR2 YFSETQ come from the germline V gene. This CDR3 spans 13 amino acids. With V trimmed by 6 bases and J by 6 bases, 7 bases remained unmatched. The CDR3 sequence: CASTQAGRDTQYF. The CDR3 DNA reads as TGCGCCAGCACCCAAGCGGGGCGCGATACGCAGTATTTT.

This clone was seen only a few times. The CDR3 nucleotides are TGTGCCAGCAGCGTAGATCGGGGAGGGGTAAGTGAGCAGTTCTTC. Residues: CASSVDRGGVSEQFF. The chain couples TRBV9 to TRBJ2-1, with 7 bases fitting TRBD2. V shed 0 bases and J 9 bases; nucleotides not matched to a gene: 9. Per germline, CDR1 SGDLS and CDR2 YYNGEE. CDR3 length: 15 residues.

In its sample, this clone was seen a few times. The CDR3 reads CASSGRLAGAQYF. The CDR3 nucleotides are TGTGCCAGCAGTGGCAGACTAGCGGGGGCCCAGTATTTT. J is TRBJ2-3 and V is TRBV6-1, with TRBD2 identical over 12 bases. This CDR3 is 13 amino acids long. The V gene end was trimmed by 4 bases and the J gene end by 12 bases; junction bases not matched to a gene: 5. Germline V lookup: CDR1 MNHNS, CDR2 SASEGT.